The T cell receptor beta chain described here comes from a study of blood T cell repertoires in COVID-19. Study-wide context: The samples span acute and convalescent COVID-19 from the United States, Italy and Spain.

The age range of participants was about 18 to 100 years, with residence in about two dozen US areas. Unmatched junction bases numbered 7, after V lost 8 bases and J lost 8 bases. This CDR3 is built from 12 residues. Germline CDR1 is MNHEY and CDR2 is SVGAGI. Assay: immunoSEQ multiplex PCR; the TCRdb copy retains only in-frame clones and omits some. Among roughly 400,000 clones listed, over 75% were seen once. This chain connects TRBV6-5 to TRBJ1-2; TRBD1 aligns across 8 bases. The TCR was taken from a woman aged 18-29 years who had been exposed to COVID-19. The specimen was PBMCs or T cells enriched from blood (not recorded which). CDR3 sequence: CASSQGARGYTF. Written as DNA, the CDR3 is TGTGCCAGCTCGCAGGGGGCTCGAGGCTACACCTTC.